The T cell receptor beta chain described here comes from a study of T-cell memory formation after mild COVID-19. Study-wide findings and caveats: Day 15 to 85 contracting clones showed balanced CD4/CD8; day 15 to 37 expanders favored CD4+.

V was pared by 0 bases and J by 3 bases, with 4 bases of the junction left unmatched. CDR1 and CDR2 (germline): SGHTA, FQGNSA. The CDR3 sequence is 16 residues long. Using constant-segment primers, 5'RACE produced TCR alpha and TCR beta cDNA libraries carrying sample barcodes and UMIs. TCRdb itself ran the 5' RACE reads through MiXCR, one entry per CDR3 protein. This table holds 350,000 to 500,000 distinct CDR3 sequences, more than 15% found once. As for this clonotype: Its antigen is not identified.

Sequenced: PBMCs or a T cell subset sorted from them (not recorded which). J is TRBJ2-7 and V is TRBV7-2; 11 bases map to TRBD2. The sequence derives from a man aged 18 to 29 who had mild COVID-19 (a few samples of this study predate the infection). Cell type and time point are not known. The CDR3: CASSLAPLAGGYEQYV. CDR3 coding DNA: TGTGCCAGCAGCTTAGCGCCGCTAGCGGGGGGCTACGAGCAGTACGTC.